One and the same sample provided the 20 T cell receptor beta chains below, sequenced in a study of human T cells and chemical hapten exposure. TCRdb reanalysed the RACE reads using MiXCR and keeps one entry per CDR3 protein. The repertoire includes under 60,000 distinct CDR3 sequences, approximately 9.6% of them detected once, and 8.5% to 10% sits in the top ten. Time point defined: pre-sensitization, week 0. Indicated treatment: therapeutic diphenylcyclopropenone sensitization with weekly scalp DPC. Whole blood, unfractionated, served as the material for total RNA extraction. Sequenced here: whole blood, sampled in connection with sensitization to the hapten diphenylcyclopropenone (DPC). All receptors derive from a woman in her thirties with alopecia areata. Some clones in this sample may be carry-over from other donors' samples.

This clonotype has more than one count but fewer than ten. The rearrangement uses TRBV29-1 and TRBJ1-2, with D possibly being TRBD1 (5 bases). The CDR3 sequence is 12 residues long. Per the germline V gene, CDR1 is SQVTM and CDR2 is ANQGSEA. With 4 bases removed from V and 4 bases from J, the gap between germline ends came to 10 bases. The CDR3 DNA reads TGCAGCGTTGCAGCAGGGAGCTATGGCTACACCTTC. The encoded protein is CSVAAGSYGYTF.

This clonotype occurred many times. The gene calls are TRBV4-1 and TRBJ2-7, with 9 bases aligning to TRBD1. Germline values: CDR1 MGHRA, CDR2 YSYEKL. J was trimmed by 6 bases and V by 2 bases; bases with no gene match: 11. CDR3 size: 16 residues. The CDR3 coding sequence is TGCGCCAGCAGCCAAAATTTCGGGGACAGGGTAATCGAGCAGTACTTC. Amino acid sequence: CASSQNFGDRVIEQYF.

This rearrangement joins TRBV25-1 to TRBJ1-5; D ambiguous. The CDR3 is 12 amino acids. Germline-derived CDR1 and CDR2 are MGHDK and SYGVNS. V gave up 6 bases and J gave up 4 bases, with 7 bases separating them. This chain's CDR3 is CASREENQPQHF. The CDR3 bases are TGTGCCAGCAGGGAAGAAAATCAGCCCCAGCATTTT.

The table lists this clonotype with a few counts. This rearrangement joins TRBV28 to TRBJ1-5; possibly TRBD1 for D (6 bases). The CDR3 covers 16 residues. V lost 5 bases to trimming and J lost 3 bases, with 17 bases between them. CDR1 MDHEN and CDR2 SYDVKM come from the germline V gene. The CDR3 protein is CASSPTTGLLNQPQHF. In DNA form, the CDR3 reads TGTGCCAGCAGTCCAACCACAGGGCTCCTCAATCAGCCCCAGCATTTT.

The CDR3 sequence: CSAMAAGGPRTGELFF. DNA of the CDR3: TGCAGTGCTATGGCTGCGGGGGGGCCGCGAACCGGGGAGCTGTTTTTT. The V call is TRBV20-1, the J call TRBJ2-2; TRBD2 agrees at 9 bases. The CDR3 loop spans 16 amino acids. With 4 bases clipped from V and 5 bases from J, the junction kept 11 bases outside the gene matches. Looked up from germline, CDR1 is DFQATT and CDR2 is SNEGSKA (reference sequence).

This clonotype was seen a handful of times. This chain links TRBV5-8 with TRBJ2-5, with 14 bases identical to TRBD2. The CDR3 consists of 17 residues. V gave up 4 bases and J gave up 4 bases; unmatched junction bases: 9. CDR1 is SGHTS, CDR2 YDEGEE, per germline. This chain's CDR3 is CASSIGLAGGSRETQYF. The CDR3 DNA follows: TGTGCCAGCAGCATCGGACTAGCGGGGGGCAGCCGAGAGACCCAGTACTTC.

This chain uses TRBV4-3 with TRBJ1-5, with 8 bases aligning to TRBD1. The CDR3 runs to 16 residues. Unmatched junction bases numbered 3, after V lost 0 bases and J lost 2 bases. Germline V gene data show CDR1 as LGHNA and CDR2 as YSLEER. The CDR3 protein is CASSQDKDRGNQPQHF. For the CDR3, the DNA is TGCGCCAGCAGCCAAGACAAGGACAGGGGCAATCAGCCCCAGCATTTT.

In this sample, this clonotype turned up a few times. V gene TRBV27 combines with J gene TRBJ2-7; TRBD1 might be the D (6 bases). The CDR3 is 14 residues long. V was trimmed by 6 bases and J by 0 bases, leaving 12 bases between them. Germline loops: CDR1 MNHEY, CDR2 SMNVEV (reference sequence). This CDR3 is CASSTTGSSYEQYF. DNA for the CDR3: TGTGCCAGCAGCACGACAGGAAGCTCCTACGAGCAGTACTTC.

CDR3 nucleotides: TGTGCCAGCAGCCAAGGTGCGGGGGGGGCCTACAATGAGCAGTTCTTC. It yields the protein CASSQGAGGAYNEQFF. J is TRBJ2-1 and V is TRBV4-2, with 9 bases lining up with TRBD2. J was trimmed by 2 bases and V by 1 base; bases with no gene match: 3. CDR1 LGHNA and CDR2 YNFKEQ come from the germline V gene. This CDR3 is 16 amino acids long.

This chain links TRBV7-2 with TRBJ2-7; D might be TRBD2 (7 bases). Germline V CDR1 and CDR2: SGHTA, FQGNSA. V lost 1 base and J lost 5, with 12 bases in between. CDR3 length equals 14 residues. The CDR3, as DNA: TGTGCCAGCAGCTTAGGTGGGGGGGCCAACGAGCAGTACTTC. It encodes CASSLGGGANEQYF.

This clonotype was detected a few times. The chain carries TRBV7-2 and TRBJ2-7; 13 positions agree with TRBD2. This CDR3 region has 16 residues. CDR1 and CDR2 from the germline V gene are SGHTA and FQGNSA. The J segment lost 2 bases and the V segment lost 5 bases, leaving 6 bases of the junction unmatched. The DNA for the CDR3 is TGTGCCAGCAGCCAAGGCGGACTAGCGGGGGCCTACGAGCAGTACTTC. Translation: CASSQGGLAGAYEQYF.

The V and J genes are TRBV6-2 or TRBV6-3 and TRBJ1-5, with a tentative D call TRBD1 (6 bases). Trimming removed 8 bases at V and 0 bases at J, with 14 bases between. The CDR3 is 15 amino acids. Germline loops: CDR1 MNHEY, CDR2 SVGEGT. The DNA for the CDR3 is TGTGCCAGCCGCCCCGGGACATTTAGCAATCAGCCCCAGCATTTT. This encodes CASRPGTFSNQPQHF.

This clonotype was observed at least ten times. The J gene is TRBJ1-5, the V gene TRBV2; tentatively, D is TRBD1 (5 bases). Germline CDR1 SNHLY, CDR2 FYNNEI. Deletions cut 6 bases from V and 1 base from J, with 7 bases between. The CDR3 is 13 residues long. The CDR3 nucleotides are TGTGCCAGCAGGCAGGGAAGCAATCAGCCCCAGCATTTT. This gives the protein CASRQGSNQPQHF.

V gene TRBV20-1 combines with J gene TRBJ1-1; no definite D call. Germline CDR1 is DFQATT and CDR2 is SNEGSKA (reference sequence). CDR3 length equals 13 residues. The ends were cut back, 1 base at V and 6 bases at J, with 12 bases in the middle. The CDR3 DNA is TGCAGTGCTAGAGCCCGAGGCCGGGCTGAAGCTTTCTTT. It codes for CSARARGRAEAFF.

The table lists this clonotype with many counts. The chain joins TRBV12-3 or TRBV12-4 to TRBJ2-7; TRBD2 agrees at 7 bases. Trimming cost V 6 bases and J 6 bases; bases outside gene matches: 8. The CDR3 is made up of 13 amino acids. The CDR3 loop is CASSQKTSTEQYF. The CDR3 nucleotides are TGTGCCAGCAGCCAAAAGACTAGCACCGAGCAGTACTTC.

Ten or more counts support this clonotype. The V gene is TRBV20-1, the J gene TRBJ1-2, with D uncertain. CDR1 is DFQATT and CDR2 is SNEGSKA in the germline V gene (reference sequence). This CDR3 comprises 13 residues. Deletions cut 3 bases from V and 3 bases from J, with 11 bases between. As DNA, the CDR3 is TGCAGTGCTAGCGGCAGACACGACTATGGCTACACCTTC. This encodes CSASGRHDYGYTF.

The CDR3 sequence is CAWEKQGYEQYF. The CDR3 DNA reads TGTGCCTGGGAAAAACAGGGGTACGAGCAGTACTTC. This chain uses TRBV30 with TRBJ2-7, with 7 bases lining up with TRBD1. Germline V gives CDR1 GTSNPN, CDR2 SVGIG (reference sequence). The ends lost 5 bases at V and 4 bases at J; junction bases unmatched: 5. The CDR3 has 12 residues.

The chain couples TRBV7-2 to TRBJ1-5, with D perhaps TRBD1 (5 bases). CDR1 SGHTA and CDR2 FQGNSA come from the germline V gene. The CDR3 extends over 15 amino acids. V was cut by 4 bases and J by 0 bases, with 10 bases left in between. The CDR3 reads CASSSQAYSNQPQHF. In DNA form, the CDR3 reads TGTGCCAGCAGCTCACAGGCCTATAGCAATCAGCCCCAGCATTTT.

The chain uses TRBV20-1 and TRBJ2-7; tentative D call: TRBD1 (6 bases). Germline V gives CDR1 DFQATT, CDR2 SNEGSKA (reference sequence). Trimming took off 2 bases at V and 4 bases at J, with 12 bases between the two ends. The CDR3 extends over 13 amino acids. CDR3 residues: CSARTGTLYEQYF. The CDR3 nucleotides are TGCAGTGCTAGAACCGGGACATTATACGAGCAGTACTTC.

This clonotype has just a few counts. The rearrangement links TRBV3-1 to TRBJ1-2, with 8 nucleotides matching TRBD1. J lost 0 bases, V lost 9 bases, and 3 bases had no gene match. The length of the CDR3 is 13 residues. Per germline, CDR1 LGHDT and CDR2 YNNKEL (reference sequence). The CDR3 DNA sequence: TGTGCCAGTACAGGGGGAGCTAACTATGGCTACACCTTC. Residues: CASTGGANYGYTF.